Following are 26 T cell receptor beta chains from one sample sequenced in a study of cytomegalovirus exposure and HLA in healthy donors. Both 60 Vbeta primers and 13 Jbeta primers went into the PCR. Clones were read by immunoSEQ multiplex PCR, and TCRdb kept only the in-frame ones, dropping some. The sample holds 100,000 to 150,000 clones, roughly 89% seen once. Material for sequencing was PBMCs. Source of these receptors: a woman between 25 and 40 years old in good health and CMV-seronegative.

This clone is a singleton in its sample. The V gene is TRBV5-1, the J gene TRBJ1-3, with D possibly being TRBD1 (6 bases). The ends were cut back, 4 bases at V and 2 bases at J, with 19 bases in the middle. Germline CDR1 is SGHRS and CDR2 is YFSETQ. The length of the CDR3 is 17 residues. This CDR3 is CASSPVGGARTGNTIYF. The CDR3 coding sequence is TGCGCCAGCAGCCCGGTGGGGGGGGCGAGAACTGGAAACACCATATATTTT.

The chain combines TRBV7-9 with TRBJ1-2; D not resolved. Germline V gene lookup returns CDR1 SEHNR and CDR2 FQNEAQ (reference sequence). The CDR3 is 13 residues long. The V gene lost 3 bases and the J gene lost 5 bases, with 10 bases spanning the gap. CDR3 nucleotides: TGTGCCAGCAGCTTCCTCAACTCATATGGCTACACCTTC. This sequence encodes CASSFLNSYGYTF.

This clone has just one count. V gene TRBV5-6 combines with J gene TRBJ2-3; 8 bases line up with TRBD1. CDR3 length: 15 residues. With 1 base clipped from V and 6 bases from J, the junction kept 7 bases outside the gene matches. Germline V CDR1 and CDR2: SGHDT, YYEEEE. In nucleotides, the CDR3 is TGTGCCAGCAGCTTGATCCAGGGGGCAGAGGATACGCAGTATTTT. Its protein product is CASSLIQGAEDTQYF.

Turning to this clone: Compared with germline, one end of the junction differs, possibly owing to a read error. The chain carries TRBV7-7 and TRBJ2-1; 9 bases map to TRBD1. Germline V gene lookup returns CDR1 SSHAT and CDR2 FNYEAQ (reference sequence). The CDR3 extends over 14 amino acids. The CDR3 reads CASSVGTGTSEQFF. The CDR3 DNA reads TGTGCTAGCAGCGTCGGGACAGGGACGTCTGAGCAGTTCTTC.

J is TRBJ2-3 and V is TRBV19, with D perhaps TRBD2 (6 bases). Per germline, CDR1 LNHDA and CDR2 SQIVND (reference sequence). This CDR3 contains 14 residues. Trimming took 7 bases from V and 7 from J, leaving 18 bases between them. The CDR3 DNA is TGTGCCAGTAAATCAGGGACGGGAGCGCATACGCAGTATTTT. Protein product: CASKSGTGAHTQYF.

The rearrangement uses TRBV29-1 and TRBJ2-2; D is unresolved. The V end lost 6 bases, the J end lost 0 bases, and 11 bases lay between the germline ends. The CDR3 totals 14 residues. CDR1 and CDR2 from the germline V gene are SQVTM and ANQGSEA. In nucleotides, the CDR3 is TGCAGCGTCGAGGCACCGGCGAACACCGGGGAGCTGTTTTTT. Its translation: CSVEAPANTGELFF.

This sequence joins TRBV5-4 and TRBJ1-5, with D perhaps matching TRBD1 (6 bases). The length of the CDR3 is 15 residues. CDR1 and CDR2 (germline): SGHNT, YYREEE (reference sequence). The V and J ends lost 4 bases and 6 bases respectively, with 17 bases between them. In DNA form, the CDR3 reads TGTGCCAGCAGCCTGGGGCCAGGGGTGTCTCAGCCCCAGCATTTT. Encoded protein: CASSLGPGVSQPQHF.

The rearrangement joins TRBV2 to TRBJ2-1; D possibly corresponds to TRBD2 (6 bases). The germline gives CDR1 SNHLY, CDR2 FYNNEI. This CDR3 is 14 amino acids long. V lost 6 bases and J 9 bases, leaving 18 bases between the germline ends. CDR3 residues: CASRLRDSIGEQFF. The CDR3 DNA follows: TGTGCCAGCAGGCTCCGGGACTCAATCGGTGAGCAGTTCTTC. The whole variable domain, filled in from reference TRBV2 and TRBJ2-1, reads EPEVTQTPSHQVTQMGQEVILRCVPISNHLYFYWYRQILGQKVEFLVSFYNNEISEKSEIFDDQFSVERPDGSNFTLKIRSTKLEDSAMYFCASRLRDSIGEQFFGPGTRLTVL.

This chain links TRBV19 with TRBJ2-7; D is perhaps TRBD1 (5 bases). The CDR3 runs to 13 residues. The V end was cut by 5 bases, the J end by 7 bases, with 15 bases between. Per germline, CDR1 LNHDA and CDR2 SQIVND (reference sequence). The CDR3 bases are TGTGCCAGTAGTTTCAGCCTGCCAGGGGAGCAGTACTTC. Its protein is CASSFSLPGEQYF.

The rearrangement links TRBV4-2 to TRBJ2-2, with TRBD2 matching 11 bases. This CDR3 comprises 18 residues. Germline V gene data show CDR1 as LGHNA and CDR2 as YNFKEQ. V lost 4 bases and J lost 1; bases outside the gene matches: 8. As DNA, the CDR3 is TGTGCCAGCAGCCCCCGGGGTAGCGGGAGGGTGAACACCGGGGAGCTGTTTTTT. Translation gives CASSPRGSGRVNTGELFF.

This rearrangement joins TRBV18 to TRBJ1-1; 7 nucleotides line up with TRBD1. This CDR3 is built from 15 residues. With V trimmed by 3 bases and J by 0 bases, 4 bases remained unmatched. Germline loops: CDR1 KGHSH, CDR2 LQKENI. This CDR3 is CASSPWTGMNTEAFF. The DNA of the CDR3 is TGTGCCAGCTCACCTTGGACAGGTATGAACACTGAAGCTTTCTTT.

The chain couples TRBV6-4 to TRBJ2-3, with TRBD2 as a possible D gene (7 bases). Germline V lookup: CDR1 MRHNA, CDR2 SNTAGT. With 6 bases removed from V and 4 bases from J, the gap between germline ends came to 11 bases. The CDR3 is 13 amino acids. Here the CDR3 reads CASSAGASDTQYF. The CDR3 DNA is TGTGCCAGCAGCGCGGGGGCCTCAGATACGCAGTATTTT.

This clone was seen only once. The chain joins TRBV5-4 to TRBJ2-7; 13 bases line up with TRBD2. V shed 1 base, J shed 2 bases, and the junction held 6 bases outside the gene matches. CDR1 and CDR2 (germline): SGHNT, YYREEE (reference sequence). The CDR3 extends over 17 amino acids. The CDR3 protein is CASSLSGLAGITYEQYF. The CDR3 coding sequence is TGTGCCAGCAGCTTGTCGGGACTAGCGGGAATCACCTACGAGCAGTACTTC.

The chain employs TRBV6-5 and TRBJ2-2, with 13 bases aligning to TRBD2. J was trimmed by 6 bases and V by 3 bases; bases with no gene match: 4. This CDR3 contains 16 residues. The germline CDR1 and CDR2 sequences are MNHEY and SVGAGI. Here the CDR3 DNA reads TGTGCCAGCAGTTATGCCGGGACTAGCGGGGCCGGGGAGCTGTTTTTT. It specifies CASSYAGTSGAGELFF.

J is TRBJ1-2 and V is TRBV5-4; TRBD1 is a possible D gene (6 bases). This CDR3 region has 14 residues. V lost 1 base and J lost 8, with 15 bases in between. Germline assignment: CDR1 SGHNT and CDR2 YYREEE (reference sequence). This CDR3 reads CASSLSRGEWGYTF. The CDR3 bases are TGTGCCAGCAGCTTGAGCAGGGGAGAGTGGGGCTACACCTTC.

The chain has TRBV27 and TRBJ2-1; 11 bases are a match to TRBD2. The V gene's germline CDR1 is MNHEY and CDR2 SMNVEV (reference sequence). The ends lost 7 bases at V and 6 bases at J; junction bases unmatched: 17. The CDR3 runs 18 residues. In DNA form, the CDR3 reads TGTGCCAGCACTCCGGGACTAGCGGATGTCCACCCCTTCAATGAGCAGTTCTTC. Translating gives CASTPGLADVHPFNEQFF.

The V gene is TRBV6-6, the J gene TRBJ1-1, with D hard to call. CDR3 length equals 13 residues. Trimming cost V 0 bases and J 0 bases, with 2 bases left between them. CDR1 MNHNY and CDR2 SVGAGI come from the germline V gene (reference sequence). CDR3 residues: CASSYSLNTEAFF. The CDR3 coding sequence is TGTGCCAGCAGTTACTCCTTGAACACTGAAGCTTTCTTT.

The rearrangement links TRBV2 to TRBJ2-7, with 8 nucleotides matching TRBD1. The CDR3 extends over 14 amino acids. Germline assignment: CDR1 SNHLY and CDR2 FYNNEI. The V gene end was trimmed by 6 bases and the J gene end by 0 bases; junction bases not matched to a gene: 4. CDR3 sequence: CASRLDRDSYEQYF. The CDR3 DNA follows: TGTGCCAGCAGACTGGACAGGGACTCCTACGAGCAGTACTTC.

The chain carries TRBV7-2 and TRBJ1-3; 8 bases align to TRBD1. The CDR3 extends over 16 amino acids. CDR1 is SGHTA, CDR2 FQGNSA, per germline. Trimming removed 3 bases from V and 0 bases from J; junction bases left unmatched: 4. The CDR3 coding sequence is TGTGCCAGCAGCTTCAGGGGGCAAAGCTCTGGAAACACCATATATTTT. Its translation: CASSFRGQSSGNTIYF. The full variable domain, rest sourced from reference TRBV7-2 and TRBJ1-3, is GAGVSQSPSNKVTEKGKDVELRCDPISGHTALYWYRQSLGQGLEFLIYFQGNSAPDKSGLPSDRFSAERTGGSVSTLTIQRTQQEDSAVYLCASSFRGQSSGNTIYFGEGSWLTVV.

This clone was observed a few times. The chain uses TRBV2 and TRBJ1-1; D unclear. Deletions cut 5 bases from V and 0 bases from J, with 7 bases between. There are 13 residues in the CDR3. Germline loops: CDR1 SNHLY, CDR2 FYNNEI. CDR3 protein: CASSYSLNTEAFF. DNA for the CDR3: TGTGCCAGCAGTTACAGCCTGAACACTGAAGCTTTCTTT.

V usage is TRBV18 and J usage is TRBJ2-2, with 14 bases lining up with TRBD2. Unmatched junction bases numbered 1, after V lost 0 bases and J lost 1 base. Germline lookup yields CDR1 KGHSH and CDR2 LQKENI. This CDR3 comprises 18 residues. For the CDR3, the DNA is TGTGCCAGCTCACCACCGGGACTAGCGGGGGTGAACACCGGGGAGCTGTTTTTT. It yields the protein CASSPPGLAGVNTGELFF.

This clone was counted a single time. The J gene is TRBJ2-1, the V gene TRBV9, with 7 bases lining up with TRBD2. The CDR3 runs 14 residues. Per the germline V gene, CDR1 is SGDLS and CDR2 is YYNGEE. V gave up 3 bases and J gave up 9 bases; unmatched junction bases: 9. CDR3 bases: TGTGCCAGCAGCGCCCGGAGGGGAGGGCCTGAGCAGTTCTTC. This codes for CASSARRGGPEQFF.

CDR3 bases: TGTGCCAGCAGCGTAGACGGACTAGCGGGAGGATTCGTAGAGACCCAGTACTTC. Encoded protein: CASSVDGLAGGFVETQYF. The chain recombines TRBV7-9 with TRBJ2-5, with 14 bases lining up with TRBD2. Germline lookup yields CDR1 SEHNR and CDR2 FQNEAQ (reference sequence). The CDR3 length is 18 residues. The trim removed 5 bases at V and 4 bases at J, leaving 12 bases unmatched.

There are a few counts of this clone. The chain is built from TRBV7-9 and TRBJ2-7, with TRBD2 matching over 10 bases. Germline V gene data show CDR1 as SEHNR and CDR2 as FQNEAQ (reference sequence). Trimming cost V 3 bases and J 2 bases; bases outside gene matches: 1. The CDR3 extends over 14 amino acids. This chain's CDR3 is CASSFTSGAYEQYF. The CDR3 region has the DNA TGTGCCAGCAGCTTTACTAGCGGGGCCTACGAGCAGTACTTC.

V and J are TRBV9 and TRBJ2-5; 11 nucleotides match TRBD2. The last part of the DNA fits TRBJ2-7 better; the J call may be wrong. Germline V lookup: CDR1 SGDLS, CDR2 YYNGEE. The CDR3 loop spans 15 amino acids. CDR3 residues: CASSATSGEYYEQYF. The CDR3 coding sequence is TGTGCCAGCAGCGCGACTAGCGGGGAGTACTACGAGCAGTACTTC.

This chain uses TRBV9 with TRBJ1-6, with TRBD1 matching 8 bases. In germline, CDR1 is SGDLS, CDR2 YYNGEE. Trimming removed 2 bases from V and 5 bases from J; junction bases left unmatched: 6. The CDR3 is made up of 16 amino acids. The CDR3 reads CASSVDQGANNSPLHF. The DNA for the CDR3 is TGTGCCAGCAGCGTGGACCAGGGGGCGAATAATTCACCCCTCCACTTT.